The 30 T cell receptor beta chains presented below share a single source sample, sequenced in a study of blood T cell repertoires in COVID-19. TCRdb's copy holds only in-frame clones and misses some; the assay was immunoSEQ multiplex PCR. The table lists about 330,000 clones, 80% to 90% of them singletons. The sample consisted of peripheral blood. The receptors originated from a man aged 25-45 years with COVID-19, enrolled during active disease.

The rearrangement links TRBV7-3 to TRBJ2-1; 11 bases fit TRBD2. This CDR3 contains 14 residues. The germline CDR1 and CDR2 sequences are SGHTA and FQGTGA. V lost 8 bases, J lost 3 bases, and 3 bases stayed unmatched. Here the CDR3 DNA reads TGTGCCAGCGCCCTAGCGGGGGGCTACAATGAGCAGTTCTTC. Translated, it gives CASALAGGYNEQFF. Using reference TRBV7-3 and TRBJ2-1 for the parts outside the CDR3, the full variable domain is GAGVSQTPSNKVTEKGKYVELRCDPISGHTALYWYRQSLGQGPEFLIYFQGTGAADDSGLPNDRFFAVRPEGSVSTLKIQRTERGDSAVYLCASALAGGYNEQFFGPGTRLTVL.

The chain combines TRBV4-1 with TRBJ2-2; D not resolved. The germline V gene encodes CDR1 MGHRA and CDR2 YSYEKL. The CDR3 runs 18 residues. V was cut by 0 bases and J by 6 bases, with 20 bases left in between. The CDR3 DNA reads TGCGCCAGCAGCCAAGACGGCGGATATGAAGCCGGTGCCGGGGAGCTGTTTTTT. Translation: CASSQDGGYEAGAGELFF.

The V and J genes are TRBV27 and TRBJ1-2; 9 positions match TRBD1. The CDR3 totals 19 residues. In germline, CDR1 is MNHEY, CDR2 SMNVEV (reference sequence). V dropped 5 bases and J dropped 0; count of bases not matched to a gene: 16. The CDR3 loop is CASSPARSRDRVANYGYTF. The CDR3 DNA sequence: TGTGCCAGCAGTCCCGCTAGGTCCCGGGACAGGGTAGCTAACTATGGCTACACCTTC.

This sequence joins TRBV18 and TRBJ1-5; possible D gene TRBD1, 6 bases. The germline V gene has CDR1 KGHSH and CDR2 LQKENI. There are 13 residues in the CDR3. Trimming shortened V by 5 bases and J by 6 bases, and 11 bases separated the two germline ends. CDR3 in DNA: TGTGCCAGCTCAAACAGGGATTCTCAGCCCCAGCATTTT. This encodes CASSNRDSQPQHF.

The CDR3 here is CASSQEGGGARETQYF. The CDR3 bases are TGTGCCAGCAGCCAAGAGGGCGGGGGGGCCCGGGAGACCCAGTACTTC. The chain carries TRBV4-2 and TRBJ2-5; 9 nucleotides agree with TRBD2. Germline V gives CDR1 LGHNA, CDR2 YNFKEQ. The CDR3 has 16 residues. The V gene end was trimmed by 0 bases and the J gene end by 5 bases; junction bases not matched to a gene: 7.

V is TRBV7-2 and J is TRBJ1-5; D call uncertain. This CDR3 spans 13 amino acids. Germline V lookup: CDR1 SGHTA, CDR2 FQGNSA. V lost 3 bases and J 3 bases, leaving 6 bases between the germline ends. The CDR3 nucleotides read TGTGCCAGCAGCTTTTCCCTCAATCAGCCCCAGCATTTT. This codes for CASSFSLNQPQHF.

V usage is TRBV11-2 and J usage is TRBJ2-5, with D maybe TRBD1 (6 bases). Germline-derived CDR1 and CDR2 are SGHAT and FQNNGV. V dropped 6 bases and J dropped 2 bases, with 16 bases sitting between them. The CDR3 is made up of 15 amino acids. As DNA, the CDR3 is TGTGCCAGCAGGTATATCGGGGACAAGCAAGAGACCCAGTACTTC. Amino acids: CASRYIGDKQETQYF.

The chain joins TRBV6-5 to TRBJ2-2; D possibly corresponds to TRBD1 (6 bases). The CDR3 covers 14 residues. Germline V gene data show CDR1 as MNHEY and CDR2 as SVGAGI. V lost 6 bases, J lost 4 bases, and 12 bases lay in between. The CDR3 DNA is TGTGCCAGCAGAACAGGACAGTTCACCGGGGAGCTGTTTTTT. Encoded protein: CASRTGQFTGELFF.

The chain employs TRBV7-3 and TRBJ1-6; perhaps TRBD1 as D (5 bases). Germline V gene sequence: CDR1 SGHTA, CDR2 FQGTGA. V gave up 5 bases and J gave up 3 bases, with 14 bases separating them. CDR3 length: 16 amino acids. The CDR3 sequence is CASSARGLLYNSPLHF. Here the CDR3 DNA reads TGTGCCAGCAGCGCGCGGGGACTGCTCTATAATTCACCCCTCCACTTT.

The chain combines TRBV30 with TRBJ2-7, with 11 nucleotides matching TRBD2. CDR3 length: 17 residues. The ends lost 3 bases at V and 2 bases at J; junction bases unmatched: 12. Germline CDR1 reads GTSNPN; CDR2 reads SVGIG (reference sequence). CDR3 DNA: TGTGCCTGGAGGCCCCCTACTGTAGCGGGAGGGGCCTACGAGCAGTACTTC. Translation gives CAWRPPTVAGGAYEQYF.

V usage is TRBV28 and J usage is TRBJ2-1; 8 bases match TRBD2. The CDR3 is made up of 12 amino acids. Germline-derived CDR1 and CDR2 are MDHEN and SYDVKM. V lost 2 bases and J lost 9; bases outside the gene matches: 0. The CDR3 protein is CASSLAGGEQFF. The DNA for the CDR3 is TGTGCCAGCAGTTTAGCGGGAGGTGAGCAGTTCTTC.

J is TRBJ1-6 and V is TRBV7-9, with a possible D match to TRBD1 (5 bases). Germline V gives CDR1 SEHNR, CDR2 FQNEAQ (reference sequence). The length of the CDR3 is 16 residues. V gave up 1 base and J gave up 7 bases, with 14 bases separating them. The CDR3 bases are TGTGCCAGCAGCTTAGTGCAGGGAGGTACAAATTCACCCCTCCACTTT. Protein: CASSLVQGGTNSPLHF.

V usage is TRBV7-8 and J usage is TRBJ2-3; D is possibly TRBD2 (6 bases). Trimming took off 5 bases at V and 6 bases at J, with 21 bases between the two ends. Per germline, CDR1 SGHVS and CDR2 FQNEAQ. CDR3 length equals 16 residues. This CDR3 is CASSLRTRGAEDTQYF. The CDR3 bases are TGTGCCAGCAGCCTCAGGACTCGCGGGGCGGAGGATACGCAGTATTTT.

This sequence joins TRBV3-1 (or the pseudogene TRBV3-2) and TRBJ1-6; D might be TRBD1 (6 bases). Germline CDR1 LGHDT, CDR2 YNNKEL (reference sequence). V dropped 1 base and J dropped 5 bases, with 12 bases sitting between them. The CDR3 has 16 residues. In nucleotides, the CDR3 is TGTGCCAGCAGCCAAGCAGGGGAGTTGAATAATTCACCCCTCCACTTT. Translation: CASSQAGELNNSPLHF.

This clone appeared a single time. CDR3 region: CATSPGGNYGYTF. The CDR3 bases are TGTGCCACCAGCCCCGGAGGGAACTATGGCTACACCTTC. The gene calls are TRBV15 and TRBJ1-2; D is unresolved. Trimming removed 5 bases from V and 2 bases from J, with 9 bases in between. Germline V gene data show CDR1 as LNHNV and CDR2 as YYDKDF (reference sequence). There are 13 residues in the CDR3.

The chain joins TRBV29-1 to TRBJ2-1; D not certain. V was cut by 4 bases and J by 0 bases, with 7 bases left in between. The CDR3 totals 13 residues. Germline CDR1 reads SQVTM; CDR2 reads ANQGSEA. This chain's CDR3 is CSVVRVSYNEQFF. CDR3 nucleotide sequence: TGCAGCGTTGTTCGGGTCTCCTACAATGAGCAGTTCTTC.

J is TRBJ1-5 and V is TRBV19, with TRBD1 matching over 7 bases. Germline V gene lookup returns CDR1 LNHDA and CDR2 SQIVND (reference sequence). The CDR3 has 18 amino acids. With V trimmed by 3 bases and J by 2 bases, 13 bases remained unmatched. The CDR3 reads CASSIPGPTGEGNQPQHF. DNA of the CDR3: TGTGCCAGTAGTATCCCGGGCCCAACAGGGGAGGGCAATCAGCCCCAGCATTTT.

The J gene is TRBJ1-2, the V gene TRBV7-9; D unclear. The V and J ends lost 2 bases and 2 bases respectively, with 6 bases between them. The CDR3 has 13 amino acids. Germline CDR1 SEHNR, CDR2 FQNEAQ (reference sequence). The CDR3 region is CASSLPLNYGYTF. The CDR3 coding sequence is TGTGCCAGCAGCTTACCCCTGAACTATGGCTACACCTTC.

The gene calls are TRBV6-5 and TRBJ2-5; 11 bases are a match to TRBD1. The CDR3 loop spans 16 amino acids. J gave up 6 bases and V 4 bases, and 10 bases lay outside the gene matches. From germline, CDR1 is MNHEY and CDR2 SVGAGI. CDR3 loop: CASSSPRTGGVKTQYF. The DNA for the CDR3 is TGTGCCAGCAGTTCCCCCCGGACAGGGGGCGTGAAGACCCAGTACTTC.

The chain employs TRBV7-9 and TRBJ2-2; 7 positions agree with TRBD1. CDR3 length: 18 amino acids. V was clipped by 7 bases and J by 1 base; unmatched bases: 15. Germline CDR1 reads SEHNR; CDR2 reads FQNEAQ (reference sequence). The CDR3 nucleotides read TGTGCCAGCATCGCCCGGGCAGGGGGTATTTTGAACACCGGGGAGCTGTTTTTT. It is translated as CASIARAGGILNTGELFF.

This clone was observed once. The genes are TRBV24-1 and TRBJ2-7, with 7 bases identical to TRBD1. The ends lost 3 bases at V and 7 bases at J; junction bases unmatched: 14. CDR3 size: 16 residues. Germline V gives CDR1 KGHDR, CDR2 SFDVKD. Here the CDR3 reads CATSDKTQGPRGEQYF. The CDR3 nucleotides read TGTGCCACCAGTGATAAAACACAGGGGCCCCGGGGAGAGCAGTACTTC.

The V call is TRBV28, the J call TRBJ2-1; 7 bases are a match to TRBD1. The CDR3 extends over 15 amino acids. J lost 7 bases, V lost 2 bases, and 8 bases had no gene match. Germline CDR1 reads MDHEN; CDR2 reads SYDVKM. CDR3 sequence reads: CASSLGSAGGNEQFF. The DNA of the CDR3 is TGTGCCAGCAGTTTAGGCTCGGCAGGGGGAAATGAGCAGTTCTTC.

This clone was detected once. The sample contains more than one DNA sequence encoding this CDR3. V gene TRBV12-3 or TRBV12-4 combines with J gene TRBJ2-7, with D unresolved. The length of the CDR3 is 13 residues. The ends were cut back, 3 bases at V and 2 bases at J, with 8 bases in the middle. The CDR3 coding sequence is TGTGCCAGCAGTTTGGGCAGAACCTACGAGCAGTACTTC. Its translation: CASSLGRTYEQYF.

The chain couples TRBV7-9 to TRBJ2-7; the match to TRBD1 covers 8 bases. There are 14 residues in the CDR3. Germline CDR1 is SEHNR and CDR2 is FQNEAQ (reference sequence). V shed 4 bases, J shed 5 bases, and the junction held 7 bases outside the gene matches. The CDR3 DNA reads TGTGCCAGCAGCTCTAAGGACAGGGACCACGAGCAGTACTTC. It yields the protein CASSSKDRDHEQYF.

To note about this clone: The junction does not match germline at one end; this may be a read error. This chain links TRBV25-1 with TRBJ2-1; 10 bases line up with TRBD1. The CDR3 sequence is 12 residues long. Germline V CDR1 and CDR2: MGHDK, SYGVNS. CDR3 DNA sequence: TGTGCCAGCAGTGACAGACAGGGGGCGGCACTCTTC. It codes for CASSDRQGAALF.

This chain connects TRBV3-1 (or the pseudogene TRBV3-2) to TRBJ2-5, with 10 bases matching TRBD2. CDR1 and CDR2 (germline): LGHDT, YNNKEL (reference sequence). CDR3 size: 17 residues. Trimming at V came to 4 bases and at J to 3 bases, leaving 11 bases not matched to a gene. This CDR3 reads CASSPGVLAGEEETQYF. The CDR3 bases are TGTGCCAGCAGCCCTGGGGTCCTAGCGGGAGAGGAAGAGACCCAGTACTTC.

The chain combines TRBV7-2 with TRBJ1-5; 7 bases agree with TRBD1. J gave up 0 bases and V 1 base, and 9 bases lay outside the gene matches. Germline V gene data show CDR1 as SGHTA and CDR2 as FQGNSA. The CDR3 has 18 amino acids. The CDR3 DNA is TGTGCCAGCAGCTTAGGACAGGGCTATTTCTATAGCAATCAGCCCCAGCATTTT. Protein sequence: CASSLGQGYFYSNQPQHF.

The chain recombines TRBV27 with TRBJ1-1; D possibly corresponds to TRBD1 (5 bases). This CDR3 has 13 residues. In germline, CDR1 is MNHEY, CDR2 SMNVEV (reference sequence). V shed 7 bases and J shed 5 bases, with 14 bases lying between them. The CDR3 region is CASMVRVRTEAFF. CDR3 coding DNA: TGTGCCAGCATGGTCAGGGTCAGGACTGAAGCTTTCTTT.

The rearrangement uses TRBV9 and TRBJ2-6; 9 bases map to TRBD1. Germline V gene lookup returns CDR1 SGDLS and CDR2 YYNGEE. J was trimmed by 2 bases and V by 3 bases; bases with no gene match: 12. The CDR3 has 19 amino acids. DNA for the CDR3: TGTGCCAGCAGCGCCCCCCGGGGACAGGGTAGTACTGGGGCCAACGTCCTGACTTTC. Translation gives CASSAPRGQGSTGANVLTF.

This clone has just a few counts. The V and J genes are TRBV7-2 and TRBJ1-3; no reliable D call. Germline V gene sequence: CDR1 SGHTA, CDR2 FQGNSA. Trimming left V 4 bases short and J 1 base short, with 5 bases between. CDR3 length equals 13 residues. CDR3 sequence: CASSYMSGNTIYF. The CDR3 DNA reads as TGTGCCAGCAGCTACATGTCTGGAAACACCATATATTTT. The full variable domain, completed using reference TRBV7-2 and TRBJ1-3, is GAGVSQSPSNKVTEKGKDVELRCDPISGHTALYWYRQSLGQGLEFLIYFQGNSAPDKSGLPSDRFSAERTGGSVSTLTIQRTQQEDSAVYLCASSYMSGNTIYFGEGSWLTVV.